This TCR beta chain was captured by sequencing in a study of stem cell transplantation in POMP-related autoinflammatory disease (dated by TCRdb to 2020 to 2023). Describing the broader study: The study hypothesized that defective thymoproteasomes impair MHC class I-dependent CD8+ T-cell differentiation and positive selection, skewing the TRB repertoire. Prior to transplant, the patients had skewing toward CD4+ naive T cells, low CD8+ T-cell proportions, and reduced T-cell cytokine secretion. The effect of POMP deficiency on T-cell receptor beta repertoire diversity and CDR3 characteristics was assessed using high-throughput TRB sequencing. Study-wide conclusions, independent of this receptor: A restricted number of unique TRB V-J gene pairings was observed in PRAID patients. The trend toward lower diversity and increased clonality in PRAID patients was statistically significant only for regulatory T cells. A trend toward lower TRB diversity and higher clonality was observed in PRAID patients across all analyzed T-cell subsets.

The time point label, as the study defines it: before hematopoietic stem cell transplant. PRAID was a condition in which autoinflammation came alongside prominent immunodeficiency. Before TRB sequencing, T-cell subsets (conventional T cells, CD8+ T cells, regulatory T cells, T follicular helper cells) were sorted. For this clone: Its antigen is unknown. Base qualities are not provided; no much larger clone lies one nucleotide away.

Library preparation was by the immunoSEQ multiplex PCR assay. Regarding the original processing steps: Shannon entropy, which takes clonal size distribution into account, was used to quantify repertoire diversity. The Gini-Simpson index (Simpson_1-D) served as the measure of how unequally clonotypes were distributed. TCRdb carries this immuneACCESS record with in-frame sequences only. Its versions omit some clonotypes, under half of them owing to an unresolved V gene in the studies checked, with the rest unexplained. V and J calls plus clone size are reproduced from that table; the DNA served to infer D and trimming. Recorded for this sample are tens of thousands of clones; 82% of them occurred a single time. The ten largest make up approximately 2.4% of the sample. V lost 3 bases and J lost 2 bases; the stretch between them is 6 bases long. According to the germline V gene, CDR1 reads SGHRS and CDR2 reads YFSETQ. The CDR3 numbers 13 residues from cysteine through phenylalanine. Only the CDR3 DNA stays, 39 bases, in frame from base 1.

The material sequenced was CD4+ T cells from PBMCs, taken before stem cell transplantation. This sequence originates from a human donor with POMP-related autoinflammation and immune dysregulation (PRAID). This sequence uses TRBV5-1 and TRBJ2-1, with the D gene too uncertain to name. CDR3 protein: CASSYNAYNEQFF. The nucleotide sequence is given as TGCGCCAGCAGCTACAACGCCTACAATGAGCAGTTCTTC.